The 23 T cell receptor beta chains presented below share a single source sample, sequenced in a study of cytomegalovirus exposure and HLA in healthy donors. Primers for the PCR totalled 60 Vbeta and 13 Jbeta. Assay: immunoSEQ multiplex PCR; the TCRdb copy retains only in-frame clones and omits some. This table has about 83,000 clones, around 78% appearing once. Sequenced sample: PBMCs. These receptors were obtained from a man younger than 35 in good health and CMV-seropositive.

The rearrangement links TRBV6-6 to TRBJ1-1; 9 nucleotides line up with TRBD1. V was clipped by 4 bases and J by 0 bases; unmatched bases: 6. In germline, CDR1 is MNHNY, CDR2 SVGAGI (reference sequence). The CDR3 consists of 16 residues. The DNA of the CDR3 is TGTGCCAGCAGTTCACAGGGGGCAGCCGTGAACACTGAAGCTTTCTTT. Residues: CASSSQGAAVNTEAFF.

The rearrangement joins TRBV5-1 to TRBJ2-5; weak D call: TRBD2 (5 bases). Germline-derived CDR1 and CDR2 are SGHRS and YFSETQ. V was shortened by 7 bases and J by 9 bases, with 19 bases between the two germline ends. There are 13 residues in the CDR3. Written as DNA, the CDR3 is TGCGCCAGCGCTGACGTCAGAGGGATGGCCCAGTACTTC. Its translation is CASADVRGMAQYF.

V gene TRBV7-8 combines with J gene TRBJ2-5; 7 bases are a match to TRBD2. The junction had 7 bases not matched to a gene; V was cut back by 5 bases and J by 4 bases. Germline V lookup: CDR1 SGHVS, CDR2 FQNEAQ. The CDR3 runs to 14 residues. The CDR3 sequence is CASSPRPGGETQYF. The CDR3 DNA reads TGTGCCAGCAGCCCCCGCCCGGGGGGAGAGACCCAGTACTTC. The full variable domain, rest sourced from reference TRBV7-8 and TRBJ2-5, is GAGVSQSPRYKVAKRGQDVALRCDPISGHVSLFWYQQALGQGPEFLTYFQNEAQLDKSGLPSDRFFAERPEGSVSTLKIQRTQQEDSAVYLCASSPRPGGETQYFGPGTRLLVL.

This sequence joins TRBV5-1 and TRBJ1-2; no reliable D call. The germline V and J ends were trimmed by 4 bases and 0 bases, with 7 bases remaining between them. The CDR3 totals 13 residues. Germline lookup yields CDR1 SGHRS and CDR2 YFSETQ. The CDR3 is CASSPGANYGYTF. CDR3 DNA: TGCGCCAGCAGCCCCGGTGCTAACTATGGCTACACCTTC.

The chain is built from TRBV5-4 and TRBJ2-3; weak D call: TRBD2 (5 bases). The CDR3 is 16 residues long. The germline CDR1 and CDR2 sequences are SGHNT and YYREEE (reference sequence). Trimming pared 2 bases from V and 0 bases from J, leaving 13 bases between. CDR3 sequence: CASSFPPGKSTDTQYF. CDR3 DNA: TGTGCCAGCAGCTTCCCCCCGGGGAAGAGCACAGATACGCAGTATTTT.

The rearrangement joins TRBV1 to TRBJ2-5; TRBD2 reflects the table's D call only, with no check against the DNA. TRBV1 is labeled a pseudogene. This CDR3 has 15 amino acids. Here the CDR3 DNA reads TGCACCAGCAGCCGAGGGACTAGCGAGGGGGAGACCCAGTACTTC. Encoded protein: CTSSRGTSEGETQYF.

The J gene is TRBJ2-7, the V gene TRBV4-1; TRBD1 is a possible D gene (5 bases). Trimming removed 1 base at V and 7 bases at J, with 14 bases between. Germline V gives CDR1 MGHRA, CDR2 YSYEKL. This CDR3 is 14 amino acids long. CDR3 in DNA: TGCGCCAGCAGCCAAGCGATACAGGTGGGGGAGCAGTACTTC. This codes for CASSQAIQVGEQYF.

V and J are TRBV28 and TRBJ2-1; possible D gene TRBD2, 6 bases. Per the germline V gene, CDR1 is MDHEN and CDR2 is SYDVKM. The CDR3 covers 14 residues. Trimming left V 7 bases short and J 9 bases short, with 19 bases between. CDR3 residues: CASTVSGESGEQFF. In DNA form, the CDR3 reads TGTGCCAGCACCGTATCGGGAGAATCGGGTGAGCAGTTCTTC. Drawing the rest from reference TRBV28 and TRBJ2-1, the complete variable domain is DVKVTQSSRYLVKRTGEKVFLECVQDMDHENMFWYRQDPGLGLRLIYFSYDVKMKEKGDIPEGYSVSREKKERFSLILESASTNQTSMYLCASTVSGESGEQFFGPGTRLTVL.

This sequence joins TRBV9 and TRBJ1-4; 7 bases agree with TRBD1. The CDR3 is 14 residues long. Trimming removed 0 bases from V and 4 bases from J; junction bases left unmatched: 0. CDR1 is SGDLS, CDR2 YYNGEE, per germline. In DNA, the CDR3 is TGTGCCAGCAGCGTAGGGGACAGTAATGAAAAACTGTTTTTT. This sequence encodes CASSVGDSNEKLFF.

This chain joins TRBV2 and TRBJ2-7; 8 bases map to TRBD1. The CDR3 is 14 amino acids. V was clipped by 5 bases and J by 4 bases; unmatched bases: 7. Germline CDR1 is SNHLY and CDR2 is FYNNEI. CDR3 amino acids: CASSTWTGTYEQYF. The DNA for the CDR3 is TGTGCCAGCAGTACGTGGACAGGGACTTACGAGCAGTACTTC.

This CDR3 reads CASSVNPGAQETQYF. The CDR3 DNA reads TGTGCCAGCAGCGTAAACCCGGGAGCCCAAGAGACCCAGTACTTC. The chain carries TRBV9 and TRBJ2-5, with a tentative D call TRBD2 (6 bases). This CDR3 has 15 amino acids. The germline V gene encodes CDR1 SGDLS and CDR2 YYNGEE. The V end was cut by 1 base, the J end by 1 base, with 11 bases between.

DNA for the CDR3: TGCGCCAGCAGCCAAGGGCAGGCGAGCGATACGCAGTATTTT. It encodes CASSQGQASDTQYF. V is TRBV4-1 and J is TRBJ2-3; D is ambiguous. V lost 1 base and J 6 bases, leaving 11 bases between the germline ends. The CDR3 has 14 amino acids. The V gene's germline CDR1 is MGHRA and CDR2 YSYEKL.

The chain combines TRBV28 with TRBJ2-7; 7 nucleotides agree with TRBD1. CDR3 length: 12 residues. The V segment lost 7 bases and the J segment 5 bases; nucleotides outside the gene matches: 5. Germline V gene data show CDR1 as MDHEN and CDR2 as SYDVKM. CDR3 in amino acids: CASKKGAHEQYF. The DNA of the CDR3 is TGTGCCAGCAAGAAGGGGGCCCACGAGCAGTACTTC.

The table lists this clone with a few counts. The chain joins TRBV5-1 to TRBJ1-1, with 8 bases aligning to TRBD1. The V segment lost 0 bases and the J segment 2 bases; nucleotides outside the gene matches: 3. The CDR3 is 15 residues long. Germline V gene lookup returns CDR1 SGHRS and CDR2 YFSETQ. The CDR3 DNA sequence: TGCGCCAGCAGCTTGGCAGGGGGCCGCAACACTGAAGCTTTCTTT. Amino acids: CASSLAGGRNTEAFF. The full variable domain, its missing parts supplied by reference TRBV5-1 and TRBJ1-1, is KAGVTQTPRYLIKTRGQQVTLSCSPISGHRSVSWYQQTPGQGLQFLFEYFSETQRNKGNFPGRFSGRQFSNSRSEMNVSTLELGDSALYLCASSLAGGRNTEAFFGQGTRLTVV.

V usage is TRBV6-5 and J usage is TRBJ2-1; perhaps TRBD2 as D (6 bases). In germline, CDR1 is MNHEY, CDR2 SVGAGI. The CDR3 consists of 14 residues. Trimming took 6 bases from V and 7 from J, leaving 16 bases between them. The CDR3: CASSPEAGRNEQFF. The CDR3 DNA reads TGTGCCAGCAGCCCAGAGGCGGGAAGGAATGAGCAGTTCTTC.

This clone was picked up a small number of times. The rearrangement joins TRBV28 to TRBJ1-5, with D possibly TRBD1 on 6 matching bases. Per germline, CDR1 MDHEN and CDR2 SYDVKM. The CDR3 consists of 14 residues. Trimming took off 6 bases at V and 7 bases at J, with 16 bases between the two ends. DNA of the CDR3: TGTGCCAGCAGAAGGACAGCCCTACGGCAGCCCCAGCATTTT. As protein: CASRRTALRQPQHF.

This chain joins TRBV27 and TRBJ2-7, with a possible D match to TRBD2 (5 bases). V lost 7 bases to trimming and J lost 6 bases, with 19 bases between them. Germline V gene sequence: CDR1 MNHEY, CDR2 SMNVEV (reference sequence). The CDR3 extends over 14 amino acids. The CDR3 here is CASTRAGAGGEQYF. Here the CDR3 DNA reads TGTGCCAGCACCCGGGCGGGTGCCGGAGGCGAGCAGTACTTC.

This chain joins TRBV6-1 and TRBJ2-7; weak D call: TRBD1 (6 bases). V was pared by 1 base and J by 4 bases, with 11 bases between. There are 14 residues in the CDR3. The germline V gene has CDR1 MNHNS and CDR2 SASEGT. The CDR3 sequence: CASSEVFRGYEQYF. As DNA, the CDR3 is TGTGCCAGCAGTGAAGTATTCAGGGGATACGAGCAGTACTTC.

The chain joins TRBV28 to TRBJ1-5; a weak D match, TRBD1 (5 bases). Trimming shortened V by 11 bases and J by 6 bases, and 14 bases separated the two germline ends. This CDR3 contains 12 residues. The germline V gene encodes CDR1 MDHEN and CDR2 SYDVKM. The CDR3 loop is CASMDTFQPQHF. The CDR3 DNA is TGTGCCTCTATGGACACTTTTCAGCCCCAGCATTTT.

The rearrangement joins TRBV29-1 to TRBJ1-1; 7 bases match TRBD1. The CDR3 loop spans 13 amino acids. Germline V lookup: CDR1 SQVTM, CDR2 ANQGSEA. V lost 7 bases, J lost 1 base, and 6 bases stayed unmatched. In DNA, the CDR3 is TGCAGCGCTCACCGGACAGGGAACACTGAAGCTTTCTTT. It is translated as CSAHRTGNTEAFF.

This clone was picked up one time. V gene TRBV6-1 combines with J gene TRBJ1-2; D is unclear. The CDR3 totals 13 residues. The V gene's germline CDR1 is MNHNS and CDR2 SASEGT. The V end lost 1 base, the J end lost 1 base, and 4 bases lay between the germline ends. In nucleotides, the CDR3 is TGTGCCAGCAGTGAAGGGCTTAACTATGGCTACACCTTC. Its protein product is CASSEGLNYGYTF.

The CDR3 is CASSLGRGIGEKLFF. The CDR3 nucleotides are TGTGCCAGCAGCTTGGGCAGGGGGATTGGTGAAAAACTGTTTTTT. This chain connects TRBV13 to TRBJ1-4; 7 bases line up with TRBD1. The CDR3 runs to 15 residues. Germline loops: CDR1 PRHDT, CDR2 FYEKMQ (reference sequence). The V segment lost 3 bases and the J segment 7 bases; nucleotides outside the gene matches: 8.

J is TRBJ2-7 and V is TRBV6-5, with 7 bases that match TRBD1. There are 15 residues in the CDR3. Germline trimming cut 6 bases from V and 5 bases from J; bases unmatched to any gene: 13. Germline V gives CDR1 MNHEY, CDR2 SVGAGI. The CDR3 loop reads CASRRKGATGHEQYF. CDR3 bases: TGTGCCAGCAGGAGAAAGGGGGCAACGGGCCACGAGCAGTACTTC.